This passage covers 25 T cell receptor beta chains from one sample sequenced in a study of T cell responses to AZD1222 COVID-19 vaccine. The protocol was immunoSEQ multiplex PCR, while the TCRdb copy is restricted to in-frame clones and leaves out a portion. The table has around 110,000 clones, roughly nine tenths seen once. The sample was peripheral blood, taken on day 0 of AZD1222 vaccination. These receptors were obtained from an adult in good health.

The rearrangement uses TRBV7-2 and TRBJ2-1; 7 positions agree with TRBD2. Unmatched junction bases numbered 3, after V lost 4 bases and J lost 0 bases. The V gene's germline CDR1 is SGHTA and CDR2 FQGNSA. The CDR3 extends over 15 amino acids. CDR3 nucleotide sequence: TGTGCCAGCAGCTACGAGCGGGGCTCCTACAATGAGCAGTTCTTC. Protein: CASSYERGSYNEQFF.

This sequence joins TRBV19 and TRBJ1-4, with a possible D match to TRBD1 (5 bases). V was pared by 7 bases and J by 7 bases, with 19 bases between. This CDR3 is 15 amino acids long. Germline-derived CDR1 and CDR2 are LNHDA and SQIVND (reference sequence). The chain's CDR3 is CASNLVGQGSEKLFF. CDR3 in DNA: TGTGCCAGTAACCTCGTAGGGCAGGGAAGTGAAAAACTGTTTTTT.

CDR3 sequence: CASSKEGRISMNTEAFF. The CDR3 DNA reads TGTGCCAGCAGCAAAGAGGGACGGATTTCAATGAACACTGAAGCTTTCTTT. The chain links TRBV21-1 to TRBJ1-1. TRBV21-1 is a recognized pseudogene. This CDR3 has 17 amino acids.

The chain recombines TRBV10-1 with TRBJ1-3, with TRBD1 matching 7 bases. Germline assignment: CDR1 WNHNN and CDR2 SYGVQD (reference sequence). The junction had 6 bases not matched to a gene; V was cut back by 8 bases and J by 8 bases. CDR3 length equals 12 residues. CDR3 sequence: CASEGARDTIYF. For the CDR3, the DNA is TGCGCCAGCGAGGGGGCTAGGGACACCATATATTTT.

The genes are TRBV9 and TRBJ2-7, with D tentatively TRBD2 (5 bases). Trimming left V 4 bases short and J 2 bases short, with 13 bases between. The CDR3 spans 14 residues. Germline V CDR1 and CDR2: SGDLS, YYNGEE. The CDR3 region has the DNA TGTGCCAGCAGCTTTGGACTCGGGGCCTACGAGCAGTACTTC. Translated, it gives CASSFGLGAYEQYF.

The J gene is TRBJ2-2, the V gene TRBV12-5; D is unresolved. V was trimmed by 2 bases and J by 1 base, leaving 5 bases between them. The CDR3 spans 14 residues. Germline values: CDR1 LGHNT, CDR2 FRNRAP. The CDR3 loop reads CASGLQGNTGELFF. CDR3 in DNA: TGTGCTAGTGGTTTGCAAGGGAACACCGGGGAGCTGTTTTTT.

This sequence joins TRBV7-2 and TRBJ1-1; no clear D gene. In germline, CDR1 is SGHTA, CDR2 FQGNSA. The CDR3 contains 15 residues. V was clipped by 2 bases and J by 0 bases, with 10 bases between them. The CDR3 reads CASSLLGRLNTEAFF. For the CDR3, the DNA is TGTGCCAGCAGCTTATTGGGAAGGTTGAACACTGAAGCTTTCTTT.

The rearrangement joins TRBV4-2 to TRBJ2-7; D remains unclear. CDR1 LGHNA and CDR2 YNFKEQ come from the germline V gene. The length of the CDR3 is 14 residues. Trimming removed 0 bases from V and 4 bases from J, with 10 bases in between. CDR3 sequence (DNA): TGTGCCAGCAGCCAAGAAGAAACAGTTTACGAGCAGTACTTC. Translation gives CASSQEETVYEQYF.

The count of this clone is one. The V and J genes are TRBV29-1 and TRBJ2-1; TRBD2 matches at 8 bases. From germline, CDR1 is SQVTM and CDR2 ANQGSEA. The CDR3 runs to 13 residues. The ends lost 2 bases at V and 6 bases at J; junction bases unmatched: 3. The CDR3 coding sequence is TGCAGCGTTGAATTCGCGGGGGGCAATGAGCAGTTCTTC. This translates into CSVEFAGGNEQFF.

The chain has TRBV12-3 or TRBV12-4 and TRBJ1-2, with 11 bases fitting TRBD1. V shed 6 bases and J 5 bases; nucleotides not matched to a gene: 2. The CDR3 is made up of 13 amino acids. The CDR3 DNA is TGTGCCAGCAGCGGGGACAGGGGGTATGGCTACACCTTC. As protein: CASSGDRGYGYTF.

This CDR3 reads CASSPGEADEKLFF. The CDR3 nucleotides are TGTGCCAGCTCGCCGGGAGAGGCGGATGAAAAACTGTTTTTT. V usage is TRBV2 and J usage is TRBJ1-4; no clear D. The V end lost 8 bases, the J end lost 6 bases, and 16 bases lay between the germline ends. This CDR3 comprises 14 residues. The germline gives CDR1 SNHLY, CDR2 FYNNEI.

The V call is TRBV23-1, the J call TRBJ2-4, with TRBD1 as a possible D gene (6 bases). TRBV23-1 is annotated as an ORF whose role is uncertain. The germline V and J ends were trimmed by 6 bases and 0 bases, with 27 bases remaining between them. The CDR3 contains 20 residues. The CDR3 nucleotides read TGCGCCAGCAGCCTAAGCCTTACAGGGTGGGAGACGCTAGCCAAAAACATTCAGTACTTC. It is translated as CASSLSLTGWETLAKNIQYF.

Here the CDR3 DNA reads TGTGCCAGCAGCTTAGCGGAGTTTAGCAATCAGCCCCAGCATTTT. Translated: CASSLAEFSNQPQHF. The chain joins TRBV7-2 to TRBJ1-5; no firm D call. The germline V gene encodes CDR1 SGHTA and CDR2 FQGNSA. Between the trimmed V and J ends, which lost 0 bases and 0 bases, there was a span of 6 bases. This CDR3 has 15 residues. Full variable domain (remainder filled in from reference TRBV7-2 and TRBJ1-5): GAGVSQSPSNKVTEKGKDVELRCDPISGHTALYWYRQSLGQGLEFLIYFQGNSAPDKSGLPSDRFSAERTGGSVSTLTIQRTQQEDSAVYLCASSLAEFSNQPQHFGDGTRLSIL.

The J gene is TRBJ2-2, the V gene TRBV7-9, with D possibly being TRBD1 (6 bases). This CDR3 comprises 17 residues. CDR1 SEHNR and CDR2 FQNEAQ come from the germline V gene (reference sequence). The germline V and J ends were trimmed by 3 bases and 1 base, with 15 bases remaining between them. In DNA, the CDR3 is TGTGCCAGCAGCTTTTTTCCCGGGACACTGAACACCGGGGAGCTGTTTTTT. Protein: CASSFFPGTLNTGELFF.

V gene TRBV10-3 combines with J gene TRBJ2-7; 8 positions agree with TRBD1. The J segment lost 2 bases and the V segment lost 8 bases, leaving 8 bases of the junction unmatched. Germline CDR1 ENHRY, CDR2 SYGVKD. There are 14 residues in the CDR3. The CDR3 DNA reads as TGTGCCATCTTGGGCGGACAGGGTACCTACGAGCAGTACTTC. This translates into CAILGGQGTYEQYF.

The CDR3 spells CASSVDVAGGVNEQFF. CDR3 bases: TGTGCCAGCAGCGTAGATGTAGCGGGGGGAGTCAATGAGCAGTTCTTC. This chain joins TRBV9 and TRBJ2-1, with 10 bases aligning to TRBD2. The V gene's germline CDR1 is SGDLS and CDR2 YYNGEE. The CDR3 loop spans 16 amino acids. J lost 6 bases, V lost 0 bases, and 6 bases had no gene match.

The chain recombines TRBV4-1 with TRBJ2-1, with 8 bases lining up with TRBD2. Germline CDR1 and CDR2: MGHRA and YSYEKL. The trim removed 0 bases at V and 10 bases at J, leaving 14 bases unmatched. The CDR3 is 17 amino acids. In DNA, the CDR3 is TGCGCCAGCAGCCAAGACTCCCCGGGACTAGTTCCCCGGGAGCAGTTCTTC. Translation gives CASSQDSPGLVPREQFF.

V usage is TRBV24-1 and J usage is TRBJ2-5, with D perhaps matching TRBD2 (5 bases). The CDR3 spans 18 residues. Between the trimmed V and J ends, which lost 2 bases and 1 base, there was a span of 19 bases. Looked up from germline, CDR1 is KGHDR and CDR2 is SFDVKD. For the CDR3, the DNA is TGTGCCACCAGTGATTCCACCGGACTCTTGCTGAGCCAAGAGACCCAGTACTTC. Its protein is CATSDSTGLLLSQETQYF.

This rearrangement joins TRBV18 to TRBJ1-1; 7 bases line up with TRBD1. The ends lost 4 bases at V and 4 bases at J; junction bases unmatched: 9. Germline V gene data show CDR1 as KGHSH and CDR2 as LQKENI. The CDR3 extends over 15 amino acids. The CDR3 DNA reads as TGTGCCAGCTCACAACAACAGGGGAGTTCCACTGAAGCTTTCTTT. It specifies CASSQQQGSSTEAFF.

CDR3 DNA sequence: TGTGCCAGCAGTGAAGTTCCTCCAAACTATGGCTACACCTTC. Translation: CASSEVPPNYGYTF. V and J are TRBV6-1 and TRBJ1-2; D uncertain. The CDR3 loop spans 14 amino acids. CDR1 is MNHNS and CDR2 is SASEGT in the germline V gene. Trimming stripped 1 base from V and 2 bases from J, with 8 bases between.

This clone was seen a single time. The chain employs TRBV3-1 (or the pseudogene TRBV3-2) and TRBJ2-3; D is perhaps TRBD1 or TRBD2 (5 bases each). This CDR3 comprises 17 residues. V lost 4 bases and J lost 1, with 18 bases in between. CDR1 and CDR2 (germline): LGHDT, YNNKEL (reference sequence). The CDR3 protein is CASSLQGGGSRTDTQYF. The CDR3 DNA sequence: TGTGCCAGCAGCCTCCAAGGTGGGGGAAGTCGCACAGATACGCAGTATTTT.

The V and J genes are TRBV7-9 and TRBJ1-5; D is undetermined. The CDR3 contains 13 residues. CDR1 and CDR2 (germline): SEHNR, FQNEAQ (reference sequence). V lost 8 bases, J lost 5 bases, and 13 bases lay in between. The DNA of the CDR3 is TGTGCCAGCTCAAGAGGTGGGGATCAGCCCCAGCATTTT. Amino acids: CASSRGGDQPQHF.

The chain employs TRBV7-2 and TRBJ1-1, with D tentatively TRBD1 (6 bases). Deletions cut 5 bases from V and 5 bases from J, with 12 bases between. Germline CDR1 SGHTA, CDR2 FQGNSA. The CDR3 is 13 amino acids. The CDR3: CASSPTGRTEAFF. The CDR3 region has the DNA TGTGCCAGCAGCCCTACAGGGCGAACTGAAGCTTTCTTT.

The rearrangement uses TRBV30 and TRBJ2-1; D unresolved. The germline gives CDR1 GTSNPN, CDR2 SVGIG (reference sequence). The CDR3 length is 14 residues. Trimming cost V 2 bases and J 8 bases, with 16 bases left between them. The chain's CDR3 is CAWSSPLRSHEQFF. The CDR3 region has the DNA TGTGCCTGGAGTTCCCCGCTCAGGTCCCATGAGCAGTTCTTC.

The rearrangement links TRBV5-6 to TRBJ1-2, with D perhaps TRBD1 (5 bases). V lost 0 bases and J lost 3, with 6 bases in between. The CDR3 loop spans 13 amino acids. Germline CDR1 reads SGHDT; CDR2 reads YYEEEE. The CDR3 reads CASSLGQYYGYTF. The CDR3 DNA follows: TGTGCCAGCAGCTTGGGACAGTACTATGGCTACACCTTC.